This T cell receptor beta chain was retrieved from a study of beta chain features in type 1 diabetes. Study outcomes and limitations: The naive, central memory and Treg TCRB repertoires of patients appeared to be more similar to one another than those of healthy donors. All four CD4+ subsets from Type 1 diabetes patients carried moderately but significantly shorter TCRB CDR3s. PCR might preferentially amplify shorter templates, equally in patients and controls.

The CDR3 runs 15 residues. CDR1 and CDR2 (germline): SGHNT, YYREEE (reference sequence). V was cut by 4 bases and J by 0 bases, with 13 bases left in between. Regarding this clone: Its antigen is not identified.

Expressed TCRB transcripts were sequenced, since all the RNA that had been isolated was reverse transcribed. Sequencing used immunoSEQ multiplex PCR; TCRdb keeps in-frame clones, though not all of them. This table holds some 270,000 clones, approximately 11% found once. The authors sorted CD4+ naive, central memory, regulatory and stem cell-like memory cells via CD45RO/CCR7/CD25/CD127/CD95/CD27. V is TRBV5-4 and J is TRBJ1-1; D possibly corresponds to TRBD1 (6 bases). This sequence originates from a man aged 30 to 39 with type 1 diabetes. The source material was naive CD4+ T cells from blood. This CDR3 reads CASSPRGGLNTEAFF. CDR3 DNA: TGTGCCAGCAGCCCCAGGGGAGGGCTGAACACTGAAGCTTTCTTT. The variable domain in full, completed from reference TRBV5-4 and TRBJ1-1, reads ETGVTQSPTHLIKTRGQQVTLRCSSQSGHNTVSWYQQALGQGPQFIFQYYREEENGRGNFPPRFSGLQFPNYSSELNVNALELDDSALYLCASSPRGGLNTEAFFGQGTRLTVV.